This record covers a single T cell receptor beta chain. Its antigen is as yet unknown. Deletions cut 4 bases from V and 6 bases from J, with 10 bases between. Germline assignment: CDR1 MNHNS and CDR2 SASEGT. The CDR3 is 12 amino acids. Use of 60 Vbeta and 13 Jbeta primers characterized the PCR. Profiled with immunoSEQ multiplex PCR; TCRdb holds only in-frame clones, not every one. The data contain around 170,000 clones, around 86% of them seen just once; the ten biggest clones take up roughly 0.75%. These data originate in a study of cytomegalovirus exposure and HLA in healthy donors. Points from the study as a whole: It was reported in a later analysis that an Asian-associated ancestry cluster showed fewer N-insertions than the roughly 670-donor mean. In a later analysis, at a false discovery rate of 0.05, 16,951 TCR beta sequences were associated with HLA alleles. 150 to 200 TCR beta chains were listed as cytomegalovirus-associated.

The chain is built from TRBV6-1 and TRBJ2-7, with D maybe TRBD1 (5 bases). The sequence was collected from a woman aged 18-30 years in good health and CMV-seronegative. Material for sequencing was PBMCs. CDR3 sequence: CASSADRGEQYF. CDR3 coding DNA: TGTGCCAGCAGTGCCGACAGAGGCGAGCAGTACTTC.